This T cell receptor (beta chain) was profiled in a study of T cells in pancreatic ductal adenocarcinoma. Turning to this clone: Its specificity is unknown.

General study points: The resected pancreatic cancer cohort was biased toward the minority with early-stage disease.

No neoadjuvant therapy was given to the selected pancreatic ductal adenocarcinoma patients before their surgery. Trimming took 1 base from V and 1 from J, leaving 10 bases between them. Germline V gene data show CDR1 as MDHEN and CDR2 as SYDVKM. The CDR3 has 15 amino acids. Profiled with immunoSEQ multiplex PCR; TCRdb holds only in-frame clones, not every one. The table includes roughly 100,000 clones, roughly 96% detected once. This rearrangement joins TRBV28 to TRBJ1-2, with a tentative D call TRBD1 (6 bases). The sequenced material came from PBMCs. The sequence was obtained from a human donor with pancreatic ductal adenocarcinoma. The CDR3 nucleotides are TGTGCCAGCAGTTTATCACAGGGTGGTAACTATGGCTACACCTTC. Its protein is CASSLSQGGNYGYTF.